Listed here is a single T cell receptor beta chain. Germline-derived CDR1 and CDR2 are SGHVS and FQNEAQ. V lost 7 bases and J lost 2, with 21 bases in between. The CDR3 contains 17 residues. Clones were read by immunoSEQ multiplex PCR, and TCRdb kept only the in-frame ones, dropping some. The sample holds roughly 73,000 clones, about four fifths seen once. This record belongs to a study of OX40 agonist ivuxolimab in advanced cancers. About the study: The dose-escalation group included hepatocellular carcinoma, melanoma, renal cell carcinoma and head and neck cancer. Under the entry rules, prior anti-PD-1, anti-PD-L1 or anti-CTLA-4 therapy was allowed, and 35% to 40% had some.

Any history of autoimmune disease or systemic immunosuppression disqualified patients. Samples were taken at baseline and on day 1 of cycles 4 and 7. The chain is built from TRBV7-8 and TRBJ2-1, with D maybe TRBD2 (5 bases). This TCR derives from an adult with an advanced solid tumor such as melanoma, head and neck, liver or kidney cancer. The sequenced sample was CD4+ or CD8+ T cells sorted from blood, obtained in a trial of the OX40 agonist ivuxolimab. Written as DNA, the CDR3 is TGTGCCAGCACCACAACAAGGAACCGGGGAGCCTACAATGAGCAGTTCTTC. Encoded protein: CASTTTRNRGAYNEQFF.